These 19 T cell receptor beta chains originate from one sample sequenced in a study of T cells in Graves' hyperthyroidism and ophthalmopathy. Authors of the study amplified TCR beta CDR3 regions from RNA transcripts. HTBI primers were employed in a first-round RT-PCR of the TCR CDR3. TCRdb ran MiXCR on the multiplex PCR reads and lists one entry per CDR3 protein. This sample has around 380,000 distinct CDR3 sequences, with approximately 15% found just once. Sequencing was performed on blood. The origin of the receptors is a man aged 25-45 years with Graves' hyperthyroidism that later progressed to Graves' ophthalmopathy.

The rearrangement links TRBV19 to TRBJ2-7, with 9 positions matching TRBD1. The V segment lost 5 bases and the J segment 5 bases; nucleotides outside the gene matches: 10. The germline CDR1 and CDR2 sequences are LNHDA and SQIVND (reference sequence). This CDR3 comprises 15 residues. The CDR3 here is CASSEGQGPEDEQYF. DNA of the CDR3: TGTGCCAGTAGTGAGGGACAGGGTCCGGAGGACGAGCAGTACTTC.

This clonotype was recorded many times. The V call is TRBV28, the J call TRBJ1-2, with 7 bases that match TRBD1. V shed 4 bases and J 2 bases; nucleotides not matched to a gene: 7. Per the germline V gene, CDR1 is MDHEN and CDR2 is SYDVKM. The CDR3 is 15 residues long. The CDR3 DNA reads TGTGCCAGCAGTTCAACTCTACAGGGGAACTATGGCTACACCTTC. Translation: CASSSTLQGNYGYTF.

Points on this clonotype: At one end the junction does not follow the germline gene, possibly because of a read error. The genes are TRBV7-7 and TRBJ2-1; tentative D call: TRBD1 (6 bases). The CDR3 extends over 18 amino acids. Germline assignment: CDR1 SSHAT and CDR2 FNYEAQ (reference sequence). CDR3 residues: CASSPFSGQMVSYNEQFF. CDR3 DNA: TGTGCTAGCAGCCCATTCTCCGGACAGATGGTGTCCTACAATGAGCAGTTCTTC.

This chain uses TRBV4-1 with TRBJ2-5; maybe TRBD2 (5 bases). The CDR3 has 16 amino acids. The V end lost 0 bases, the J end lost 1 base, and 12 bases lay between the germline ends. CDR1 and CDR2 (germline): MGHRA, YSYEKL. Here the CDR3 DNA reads TGCGCCAGCAGCCAAGATGGGGTAGCGAGCCAAGAGACCCAGTACTTC. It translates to CASSQDGVASQETQYF.

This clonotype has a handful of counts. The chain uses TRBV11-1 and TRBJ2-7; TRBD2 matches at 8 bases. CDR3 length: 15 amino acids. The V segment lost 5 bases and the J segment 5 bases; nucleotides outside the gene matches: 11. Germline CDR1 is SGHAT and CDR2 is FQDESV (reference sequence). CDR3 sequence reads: CASSVSGGILDEQYF. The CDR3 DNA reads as TGTGCCAGCAGCGTCAGCGGGGGAATCCTTGACGAGCAGTACTTC. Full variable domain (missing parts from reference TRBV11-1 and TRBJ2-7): EAEVAQSPRYKITEKSQAVAFWCDPISGHATLYWYRQILGQGPELLVQFQDESVVDDSQLPKDRFSAERLKGVDSTLKIQPAELGDSAMYLCASSVSGGILDEQYFGPGTRLTVT.

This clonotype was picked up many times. CDR3 loop: CSASSSGGPQETQYF. In nucleotides, the CDR3 is TGCAGTGCTAGTTCTAGCGGGGGGCCCCAAGAGACCCAGTACTTC. This chain connects TRBV20-1 to TRBJ2-5; 11 bases are shared with TRBD2. With V trimmed by 3 bases and J by 1 base, 4 bases remained unmatched. The CDR3 consists of 15 residues. The germline V gene encodes CDR1 DFQATT and CDR2 SNEGSKA (reference sequence).

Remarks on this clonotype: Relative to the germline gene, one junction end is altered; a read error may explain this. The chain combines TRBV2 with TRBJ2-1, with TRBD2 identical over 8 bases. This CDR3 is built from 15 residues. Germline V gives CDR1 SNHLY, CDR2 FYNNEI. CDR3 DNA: TGTGCCGGCAGTGTCGACGGGGGGGCATTCAATGAGCAGTTCTTC. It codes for CAGSVDGGAFNEQFF.

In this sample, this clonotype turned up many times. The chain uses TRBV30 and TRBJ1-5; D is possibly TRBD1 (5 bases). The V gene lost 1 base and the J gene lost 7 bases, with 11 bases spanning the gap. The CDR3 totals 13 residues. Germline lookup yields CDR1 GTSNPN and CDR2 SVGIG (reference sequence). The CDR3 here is CAWSEGRGQPQHF. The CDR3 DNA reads TGTGCCTGGAGTGAGGGGCGCGGGCAGCCCCAGCATTTT.

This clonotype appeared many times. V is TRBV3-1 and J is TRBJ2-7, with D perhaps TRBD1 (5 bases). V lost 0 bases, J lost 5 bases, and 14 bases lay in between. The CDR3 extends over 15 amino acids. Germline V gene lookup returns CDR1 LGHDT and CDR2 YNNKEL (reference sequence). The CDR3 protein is CASSQDLGRAHEQYF. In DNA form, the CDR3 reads TGTGCCAGCAGCCAAGATCTGGGCAGGGCACACGAGCAGTACTTC.

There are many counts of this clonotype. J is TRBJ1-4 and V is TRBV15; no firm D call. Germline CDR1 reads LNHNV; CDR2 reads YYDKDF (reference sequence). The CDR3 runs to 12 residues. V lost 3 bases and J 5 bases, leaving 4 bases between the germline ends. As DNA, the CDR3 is TGTGCCACCAGCAGGGTGAATGAAAAACTGTTTTTT. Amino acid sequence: CATSRVNEKLFF.

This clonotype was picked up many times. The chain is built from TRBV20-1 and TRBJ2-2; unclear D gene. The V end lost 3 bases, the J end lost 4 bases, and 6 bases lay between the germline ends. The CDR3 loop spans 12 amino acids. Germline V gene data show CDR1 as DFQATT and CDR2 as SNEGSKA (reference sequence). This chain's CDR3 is CSASPVTGELFF. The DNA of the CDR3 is TGCAGTGCTAGCCCGGTCACCGGGGAGCTGTTTTTT.

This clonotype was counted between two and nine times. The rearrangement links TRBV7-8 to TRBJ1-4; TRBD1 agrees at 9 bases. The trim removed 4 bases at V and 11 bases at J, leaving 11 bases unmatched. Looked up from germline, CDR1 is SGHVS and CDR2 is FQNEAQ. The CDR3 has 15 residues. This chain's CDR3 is CASSSGQGVVGKLFF. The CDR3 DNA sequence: TGTGCCAGCAGCTCGGGACAGGGAGTTGTTGGGAAACTGTTTTTT.

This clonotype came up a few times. The CDR3: CASSFNENTEAFF. The CDR3, as DNA: TGTGCCAGCAGTTTCAACGAGAACACTGAAGCTTTCTTT. The V call is TRBV6-4, the J call TRBJ1-1; no reliable D call. V dropped 5 bases and J dropped 1 base, with 8 bases sitting between them. The CDR3 length is 13 residues. CDR1 and CDR2 from the germline V gene are MRHNA and SNTAGT.

CDR3 nucleotide sequence: TGCGCCAGCAGCTCGGTGGGGGGCTTTGAGACCCAGTACTTC. Translating gives CASSSVGGFETQYF. The chain links TRBV5-1 to TRBJ2-5; D assignment may be TRBD1 or TRBD2 (6 bases each). Germline lookup yields CDR1 SGHRS and CDR2 YFSETQ. The CDR3 totals 14 residues. The V and J ends lost 3 bases and 5 bases respectively, with 14 bases between them.

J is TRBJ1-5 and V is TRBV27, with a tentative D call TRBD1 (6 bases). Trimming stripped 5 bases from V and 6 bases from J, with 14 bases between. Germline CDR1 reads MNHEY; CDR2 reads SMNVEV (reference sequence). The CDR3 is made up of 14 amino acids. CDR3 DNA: TGTGCCAGCAGTGCCGGAATCAGGGGTCAGCCCCAGCATTTT. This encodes CASSAGIRGQPQHF.

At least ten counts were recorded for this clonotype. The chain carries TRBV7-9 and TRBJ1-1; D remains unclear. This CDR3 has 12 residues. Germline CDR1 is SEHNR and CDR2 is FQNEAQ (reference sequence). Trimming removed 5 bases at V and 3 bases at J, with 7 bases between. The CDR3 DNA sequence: TGTGCCAGCAGCCCAGGTTACACTGAAGCTTTCTTT. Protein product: CASSPGYTEAFF. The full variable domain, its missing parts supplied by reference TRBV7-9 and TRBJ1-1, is DTGVSQNPRHKITKRGQNVTFRCDPISEHNRLYWYRQTLGQGPEFLTYFQNEAQLEKSRLLSDRFSAERPKGSFSTLEIQRTEQGDSAMYLCASSPGYTEAFFGQGTRLTVV.

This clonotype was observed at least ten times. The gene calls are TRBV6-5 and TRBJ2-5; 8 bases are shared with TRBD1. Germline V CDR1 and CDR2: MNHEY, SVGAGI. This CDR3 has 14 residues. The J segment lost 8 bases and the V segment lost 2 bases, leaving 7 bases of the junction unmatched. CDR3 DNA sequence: TGTGCCAGCAGTTACCGCTCCAGGGGGCTTACCCAGTACTTC. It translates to CASSYRSRGLTQYF.

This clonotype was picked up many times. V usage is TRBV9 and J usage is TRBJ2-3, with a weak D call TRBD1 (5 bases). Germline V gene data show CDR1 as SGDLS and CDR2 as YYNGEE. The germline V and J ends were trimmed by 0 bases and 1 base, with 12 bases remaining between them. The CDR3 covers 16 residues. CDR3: CASSVAGIGGTDTQYF. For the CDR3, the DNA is TGTGCCAGCAGCGTAGCTGGGATAGGGGGCACAGATACGCAGTATTTT. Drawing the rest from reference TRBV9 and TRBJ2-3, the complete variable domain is DSGVTQTPKHLITATGQRVTLRCSPRSGDLSVYWYQQSLDQGLQFLIQYYNGEERAKGNILERFSAQQFPDLHSELNLSSLELGDSALYFCASSVAGIGGTDTQYFGPGTRLTVL.

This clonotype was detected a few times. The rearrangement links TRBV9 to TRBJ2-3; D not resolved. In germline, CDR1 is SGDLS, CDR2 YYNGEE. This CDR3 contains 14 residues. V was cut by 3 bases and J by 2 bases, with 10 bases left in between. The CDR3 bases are TGTGCCAGCAGCGCCAGGAATCCCACAGATACGCAGTATTTT. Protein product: CASSARNPTDTQYF.